The clone carrying this T cell receptor beta chain was counted at least ten times. The antigen is not known. The TCRbeta library was prepared with unique molecular identifiers. TCRdb ran MiXCR on the PCR reads and lists one entry per CDR3 protein. The sample includes about 200,000 distinct CDR3 sequences, about 7% of them seen just once. This sample was included in a study of T-cell reconstitution after alpha-beta-depleted transplantation in children. Study results and caveats: After transplant, high TCRbeta diversity at day 60 in some patients arose from surviving recipient T cells and thymic progenitors. A year had passed since transplant, and T-cell counts and diversity by then came mostly from newly produced T cells. Expanded clones from the graft, numbering several hundred, reportedly supplied alpha-beta T cells about two months after transplant.

Germline V gene lookup returns CDR1 SEHNR and CDR2 FQNEAQ (reference sequence). The CDR3 runs to 14 residues. V lost 5 bases to trimming and J lost 0 bases, with 11 bases between them. The clonotype comes from a boy under 10 years old with acute lymphoblastic leukemia, due to receive a stem cell transplant. This specimen consisted of PBMCs, obtained before TCRalphabeta/CD19-depleted stem cell transplant. The V gene is TRBV7-9, the J gene TRBJ2-7; TRBD1 or TRBD2 may be the D gene (5 bases each). The CDR3 region has the DNA TGTGCCAGCAGCCGCTGGGACCGCTCCTACGAGCAGTACTTC. Translation gives CASSRWDRSYEQYF.